These 5 T cell receptor beta chains came from one sample sequenced in a study of blood T cells in healthy people across ages. Primed by a sample-barcoded 5' primer and a J-beta primer mix, a second PCR proceeded for about 7 to 11 cycles. TCRdb ran MiXCR on the 5' RACE reads and lists one entry per CDR3 protein. This repertoire shows hundreds of thousands of distinct CDR3 sequences, roughly 48% found once; its top ten account for over 10%. Sequenced input: blood. The source of these receptors is a man younger than 45 in good health.

The V call is TRBV6-5, the J call TRBJ1-1, with TRBD1 identical over 7 bases. V lost 0 bases to trimming and J lost 6 bases; unmatched junction nucleotides: 7. The CDR3 consists of 15 residues. The germline CDR1 and CDR2 sequences are MNHEY and SVGAGI. The CDR3 DNA reads as TGTGCCAGCAGTTACTCAAACAGGGGAAACGCTGAAGCTTTCTTT. Protein: CASSYSNRGNAEAFF.

This chain links TRBV11-2 with TRBJ2-7; 9 nucleotides align to TRBD1. The V segment lost 3 bases and the J segment 5 bases; nucleotides outside the gene matches: 8. The CDR3 runs 15 residues. The germline CDR1 and CDR2 sequences are SGHAT and FQNNGV. For the CDR3, the DNA is TGTGCCAGCAGCTTCTCGGGACAGGGAGCTCACGAGCAGTACTTC. It yields the protein CASSFSGQGAHEQYF.

V gene TRBV2 combines with J gene TRBJ2-1; D not resolved. V was shortened by 2 bases and J by 8 bases, with 13 bases between the two germline ends. In germline, CDR1 is SNHLY, CDR2 FYNNEI. This CDR3 contains 14 residues. The CDR3 coding sequence is TGTGCCAGCAGTGAAATGGACCTTATGGATGAGCAGTTCTTC. Translation gives CASSEMDLMDEQFF.

The chain joins TRBV12-3 or TRBV12-4 to TRBJ1-2; D perhaps matches TRBD1 (5 bases). The CDR3 has 14 residues. Trimming removed 5 bases from V and 8 bases from J, with 18 bases in between. CDR3 loop: CASSHLRAGEGYTF. As DNA, the CDR3 is TGTGCCAGCAGTCACCTCAGGGCAGGAGAGGGCTACACCTTC.

The J gene is TRBJ2-7, the V gene TRBV29-1; 7 bases align to TRBD1. The germline V gene encodes CDR1 SQVTM and CDR2 ANQGSEA. This CDR3 contains 13 residues. With 4 bases clipped from V and 4 bases from J, the junction kept 7 bases outside the gene matches. CDR3 nucleotides: TGCAGCGTTGTGTGGACAGGCTTTTACGAGCAGTACTTC. It is translated as CSVVWTGFYEQYF.